The sequence of this TCR beta chain was determined in a study of cytomegalovirus exposure and HLA in healthy donors. Trimming took off 4 bases at V and 6 bases at J, with 13 bases between the two ends. Per germline, CDR1 MNHEY and CDR2 SMNVEV (reference sequence). The CDR3 runs to 14 residues. 60 Vbeta and 13 Jbeta primers were used in PCR. Libraries were prepared by immunoSEQ multiplex PCR; TCRdb keeps only in-frame clonotypes and omits some of them. The table includes roughly 140,000 clones, roughly 82% detected once. Study results and caveats: Later work associated 17,000 or so TCR beta sequences with HLA alleles at 0.05 false discovery rate. A later analysis linked a missense DCLRE1C variant to TCR beta V- and J-gene trimming. Near-uniform donor sequencing depth was presumed by presence/absence analyses.

Note on this clone: Its matching antigen is unknown.

The chain recombines TRBV27 with TRBJ2-1; no reliable D call. The sample comprised PBMCs. This clonotype was obtained from a man in his thirties or forties in good health and CMV-seropositive. The CDR3 loop is CASSYLGPLNEQFF. The DNA for the CDR3 is TGTGCCAGCAGTTATTTGGGCCCCCTCAATGAGCAGTTCTTC.